The rows below give T cell receptor beta chains drawn from one sample of a study of blood T cell repertoires in COVID-19. Method: immunoSEQ multiplex PCR; TCRdb's copy keeps in-frame clones and lacks some. Among over 100,000 clones listed, 65% to 90% were seen once. The sample comprised peripheral blood. All receptors come from an older man with acute or convalescent COVID-19. CDR3s include the opening cysteine and the closing phenylalanine or tryptophan. D genes are given only for firm matches. A clone size is listed for some rows: how often the clone was seen (once, few, many), or a class if it is expanded.

J,D,V,size,DNA,CDR3
TRBJ1-1,TRBD1,TRBV6-2/TRBV6-3,few,TGTGCCAGCAGCCGCGTTAGGACAGGGGGCAGAACTGAAGCTTTCTTT,CASSRVRTGGRTEAFF
TRBJ2-2,TRBD2,TRBV4-1,-,TGCGCCAGCAAAAAACGGTCTGGCGGGGGGGAAAACACCGGGGAGCTGTTTTTT,CASKKRSGGGENTGELFF
TRBJ2-5,TRBD2,TRBV29-1,-,TGCAGCGTTCTTACTAGCGGACAGTACCAAGAGACCCAGTACTTC,CSVLTSGQYQETQYF
TRBJ2-1,TRBD2,TRBV2,-,TGTGCCAGCTTCCGGACTAGCGGGGGTGGTCAGCAGTTCTTC,CASFRTSGGGQQFF
TRBJ2-2,-,TRBV19,-,TGTGCCAGTAGTATCCGCAGGGTCACGAACACCGGGGAGCTGTTTTTT,CASSIRRVTNTGELFF
TRBJ1-1,-,TRBV6-5,-,TGTGCCAGCCCTTCTTTCGGGAACACTGAAGCTTTCTTT,CASPSFGNTEAFF
TRBJ2-5,-,TRBV9,-,TGTGCCAGCAGCCCCACCTCGCGGGGACAAGAGACCCAGTACTTC,CASSPTSRGQETQYF
TRBJ2-1,TRBD1,TRBV12-5,-,TGTGCTAGTGGTTCCGGACAGGGAGACTACAATGAGCAGTTCTTC,CASGSGQGDYNEQFF
TRBJ1-2,-,TRBV19,-,TGTGCCAGTAGTGCGCCCCGGGACATAAAGGACTATGGCTACACCTTC,CASSAPRDIKDYGYTF
TRBJ2-2,TRBD1,TRBV30,-,TGTGCCTGGAGAGACAGGGACACCGGGGAGCTGTTTTTT,CAWRDRDTGELFF
TRBJ1-6,-,TRBV7-8,-,TGTGCCAGCAGCTTAGCCAGGACAGATTATAATTCACCCCTCCACTTT,CASSLARTDYNSPLHF
TRBJ2-3,-,TRBV5-6,-,TGTGCCAGCAGCTTGGAGGGGGTCTCGACAGATACGCAGTATTTT,CASSLEGVSTDTQYF
TRBJ1-1,TRBD1,TRBV19,-,TGTGCCAGCGACGACAGGGGGAACACTGAAGCTTTCTTT,CASDDRGNTEAFF
TRBJ2-1,TRBD2,TRBV3-1/TRBV3-2,-,TGTGCCAGCAGCCGCCGAACGTTACTAGCGGGGGTTAATGAGCAGTTCTTC,CASSRRTLLAGVNEQFF